This record concerns one TCR beta chain sequence. The CDR3 sequence is 15 residues long. Germline CDR1 and CDR2: ENHRY and SYGVKD. The trim removed 6 bases at V and 7 bases at J, leaving 6 bases unmatched. Participant-given clinical history determined each cohort assignment. Exposed participants came across a COVID-19 case within 2 weeks before study entry. This sample is part of a study of blood T cell repertoires in COVID-19. Repertoires were generated with immunoSEQ multiplex PCR, while TCRdb's copy carries only in-frame clones and drops some. Here the sample spans 250,000 or so clones, around 82% being singletons.

The sample consisted of PBMCs or T cells enriched from blood (not recorded which). V is TRBV10-3 and J is TRBJ2-2; TRBD2 matches 12 bases. The receptor comes from a woman between 40 and 50 years old who had been exposed to COVID-19. CDR3 region: CAISPSGGAGGELFF. DNA for the CDR3: TGTGCCATCAGCCCTAGCGGGGGGGCCGGCGGGGAGCTGTTTTTT.